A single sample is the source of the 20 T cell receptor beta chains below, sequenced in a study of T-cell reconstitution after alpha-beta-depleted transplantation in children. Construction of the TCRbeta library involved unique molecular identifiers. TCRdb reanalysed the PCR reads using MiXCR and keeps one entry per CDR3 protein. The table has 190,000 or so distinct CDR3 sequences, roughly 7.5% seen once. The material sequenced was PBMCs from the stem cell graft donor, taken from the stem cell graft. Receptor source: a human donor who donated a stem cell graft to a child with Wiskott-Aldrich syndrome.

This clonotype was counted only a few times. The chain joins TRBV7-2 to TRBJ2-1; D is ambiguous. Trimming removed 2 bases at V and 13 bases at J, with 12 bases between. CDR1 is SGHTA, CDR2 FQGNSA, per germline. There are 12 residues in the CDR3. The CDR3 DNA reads TGTGCCAGCAGCTTATCTGCCGCCGGCCAGTTCTTC. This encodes CASSLSAAGQFF.

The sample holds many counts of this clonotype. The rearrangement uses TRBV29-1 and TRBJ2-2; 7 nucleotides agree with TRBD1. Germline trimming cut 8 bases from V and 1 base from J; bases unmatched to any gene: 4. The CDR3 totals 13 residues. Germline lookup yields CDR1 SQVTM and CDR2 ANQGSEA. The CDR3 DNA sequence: TGCAGCCACCGGACAGGGAACACCGGGGAGCTGTTTTTT. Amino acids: CSHRTGNTGELFF.

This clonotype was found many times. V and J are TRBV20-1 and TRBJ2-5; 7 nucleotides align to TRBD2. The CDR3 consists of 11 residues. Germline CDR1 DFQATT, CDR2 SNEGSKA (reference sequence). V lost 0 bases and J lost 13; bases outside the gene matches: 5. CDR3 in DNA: TGCAGTGCTAGAGAAACTAGCGTTCGGTACTTC. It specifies CSARETSVRYF.

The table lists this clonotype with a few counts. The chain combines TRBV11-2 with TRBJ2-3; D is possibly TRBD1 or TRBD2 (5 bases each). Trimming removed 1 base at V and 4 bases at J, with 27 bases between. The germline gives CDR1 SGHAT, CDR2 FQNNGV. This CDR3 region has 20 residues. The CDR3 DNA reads TGTGCCAGCAGCTTAGGAGGGGTCTGGAGGAGGAAAGATATGGCAGATACGCAGTATTTT. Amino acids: CASSLGGVWRRKDMADTQYF.

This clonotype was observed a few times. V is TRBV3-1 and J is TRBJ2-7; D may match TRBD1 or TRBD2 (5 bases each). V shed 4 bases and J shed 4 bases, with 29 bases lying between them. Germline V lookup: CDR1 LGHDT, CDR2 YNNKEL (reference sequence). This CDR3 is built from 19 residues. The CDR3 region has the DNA TGTGCCAGCAGCCGAGATCCCCCGGGACCTCTCAACCGGCCTTACGAGCAGTACTTC. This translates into CASSRDPPGPLNRPYEQYF.

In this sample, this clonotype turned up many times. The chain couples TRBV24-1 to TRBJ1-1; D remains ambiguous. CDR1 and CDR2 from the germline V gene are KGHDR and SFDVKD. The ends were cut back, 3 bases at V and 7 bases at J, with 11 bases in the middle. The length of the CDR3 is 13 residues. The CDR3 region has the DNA TGTGCCACCAGTGATCCTTCGACATTTGAAGCTTTCTTT. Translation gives CATSDPSTFEAFF.

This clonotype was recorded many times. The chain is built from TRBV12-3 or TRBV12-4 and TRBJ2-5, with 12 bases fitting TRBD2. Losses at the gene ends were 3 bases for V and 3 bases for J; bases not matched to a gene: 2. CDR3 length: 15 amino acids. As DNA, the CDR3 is TGTGCCAGCAGTTTCCGGACTAGCGGGGAAGAGACCCAGTACTTC. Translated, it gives CASSFRTSGEETQYF.

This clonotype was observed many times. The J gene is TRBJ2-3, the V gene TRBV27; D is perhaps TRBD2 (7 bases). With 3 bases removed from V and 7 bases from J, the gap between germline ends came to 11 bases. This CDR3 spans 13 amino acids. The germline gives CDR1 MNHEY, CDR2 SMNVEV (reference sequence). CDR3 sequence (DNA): TGTGCCAGCAGTTTCGCGGGGGCGAATACGCAGTATTTT. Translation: CASSFAGANTQYF.

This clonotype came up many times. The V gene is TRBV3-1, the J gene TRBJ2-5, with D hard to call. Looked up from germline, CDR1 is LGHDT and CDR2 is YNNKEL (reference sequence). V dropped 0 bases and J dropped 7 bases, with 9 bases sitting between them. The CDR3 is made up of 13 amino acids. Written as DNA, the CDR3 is TGTGCCAGCAGCCAAGAGCTGCGAGGGACCCAGTACTTC. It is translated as CASSQELRGTQYF.

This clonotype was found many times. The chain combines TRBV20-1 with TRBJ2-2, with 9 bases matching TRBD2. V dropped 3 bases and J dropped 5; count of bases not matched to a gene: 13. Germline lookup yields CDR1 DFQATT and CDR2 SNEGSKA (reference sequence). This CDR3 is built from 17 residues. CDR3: CSASPRGLAGFTGELFF. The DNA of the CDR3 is TGCAGTGCTAGCCCTCGGGGGCTAGCGGGATTTACCGGGGAGCTGTTTTTT.

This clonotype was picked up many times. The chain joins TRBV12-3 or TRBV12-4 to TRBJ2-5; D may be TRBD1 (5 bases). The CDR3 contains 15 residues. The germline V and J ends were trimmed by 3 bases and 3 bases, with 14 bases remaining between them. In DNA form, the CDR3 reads TGTGCCAGCAGTTTTTTCACGGGCAGGGAAGAGACCCAGTACTTC. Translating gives CASSFFTGREETQYF.

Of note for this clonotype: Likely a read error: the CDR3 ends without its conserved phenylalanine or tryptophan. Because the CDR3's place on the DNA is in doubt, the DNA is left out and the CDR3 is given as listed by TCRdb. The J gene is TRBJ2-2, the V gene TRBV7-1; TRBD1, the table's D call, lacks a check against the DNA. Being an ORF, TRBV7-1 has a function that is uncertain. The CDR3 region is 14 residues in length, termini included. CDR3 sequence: CASSSGRLCWELLC.

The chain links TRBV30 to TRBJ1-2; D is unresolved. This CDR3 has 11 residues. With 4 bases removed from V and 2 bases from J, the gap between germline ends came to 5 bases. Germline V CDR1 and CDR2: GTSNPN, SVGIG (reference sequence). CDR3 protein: CAWTVNYGYTF. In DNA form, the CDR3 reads TGTGCCTGGACGGTAAACTATGGCTACACCTTC.

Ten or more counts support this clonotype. CDR3 coding DNA: TGTGCCAGCAGCTTGGACGGGGAGCTGTTTTTT. Its protein is CASSLDGELFF. The chain joins TRBV5-4 to TRBJ2-2; D uncertain. The CDR3 is 11 amino acids. The V end was cut by 0 bases, the J end by 7 bases, with 1 base between. Germline V gene sequence: CDR1 SGHNT, CDR2 YYREEE (reference sequence).

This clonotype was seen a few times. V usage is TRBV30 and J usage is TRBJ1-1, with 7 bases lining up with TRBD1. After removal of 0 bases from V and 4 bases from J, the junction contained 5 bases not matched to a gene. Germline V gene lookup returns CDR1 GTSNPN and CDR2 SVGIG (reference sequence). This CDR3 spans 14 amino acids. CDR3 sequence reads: CAWSVRSGGTEAFF. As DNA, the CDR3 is TGTGCCTGGAGTGTAAGATCAGGGGGCACTGAAGCTTTCTTT.

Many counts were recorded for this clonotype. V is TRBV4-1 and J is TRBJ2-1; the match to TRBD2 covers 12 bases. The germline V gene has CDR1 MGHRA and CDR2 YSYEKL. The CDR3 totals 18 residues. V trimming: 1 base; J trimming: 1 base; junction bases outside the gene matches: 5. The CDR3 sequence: CASSQVGTSGWSYNEQFF. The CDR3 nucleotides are TGCGCCAGCAGCCAAGTCGGGACTAGCGGGTGGTCCTACAATGAGCAGTTCTTC.

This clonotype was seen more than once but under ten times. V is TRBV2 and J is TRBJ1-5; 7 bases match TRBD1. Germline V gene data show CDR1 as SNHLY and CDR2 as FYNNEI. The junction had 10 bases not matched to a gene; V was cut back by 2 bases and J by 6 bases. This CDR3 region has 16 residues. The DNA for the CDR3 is TGTGCCAGCAGTGAAATGGGCAGGGGGTCCGGTCAGCCCCAGCATTTT. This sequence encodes CASSEMGRGSGQPQHF.

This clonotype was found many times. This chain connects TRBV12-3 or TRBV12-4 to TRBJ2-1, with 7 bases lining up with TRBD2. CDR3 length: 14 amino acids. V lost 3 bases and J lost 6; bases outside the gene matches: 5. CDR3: CASSLTSFGNEQFF. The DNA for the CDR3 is TGTGCCAGCAGTTTGACTAGCTTCGGCAATGAGCAGTTCTTC.

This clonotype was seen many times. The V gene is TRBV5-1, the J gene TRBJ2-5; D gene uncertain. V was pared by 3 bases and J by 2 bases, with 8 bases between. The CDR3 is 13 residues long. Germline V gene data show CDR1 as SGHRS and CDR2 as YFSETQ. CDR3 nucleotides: TGCGCCAGCAGCTCGGTGGGGCAAGAGACCCAGTACTTC. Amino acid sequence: CASSSVGQETQYF. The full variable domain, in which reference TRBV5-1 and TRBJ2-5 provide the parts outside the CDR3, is KAGVTQTPRYLIKTRGQQVTLSCSPISGHRSVSWYQQTPGQGLQFLFEYFSETQRNKGNFPGRFSGRQFSNSRSEMNVSTLELGDSALYLCASSSVGQETQYFGPGTRLLVL.

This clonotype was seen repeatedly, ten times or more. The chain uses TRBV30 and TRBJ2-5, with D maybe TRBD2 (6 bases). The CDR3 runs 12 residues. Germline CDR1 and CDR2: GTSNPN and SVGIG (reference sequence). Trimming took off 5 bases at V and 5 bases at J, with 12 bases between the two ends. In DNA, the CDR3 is TGTGCCTGGGGGCTAGGAGGGGAGACCCAGTACTTC. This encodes CAWGLGGETQYF.